One sample yielded the 25 T cell receptor beta chains listed below, sequenced in a study of OX40 agonist ivuxolimab in advanced cancers. Data came from immunoSEQ multiplex PCR; TCRdb stores just in-frame clones and leaves some out. Seen here are some 72,000 clones, 85% to 95% observed once, and the top ten hold approximately 11%. Sequencing used CD4+ or CD8+ T cells sorted from blood, obtained in a trial of the OX40 agonist ivuxolimab. The origin of the receptors is an adult with an advanced solid tumor such as melanoma, head and neck, liver or kidney cancer.

The V gene is TRBV5-1, the J gene TRBJ2-1; no clear D gene. Germline loops: CDR1 SGHRS, CDR2 YFSETQ. The CDR3 contains 11 residues. V was cut by 3 bases and J by 4 bases, with 2 bases left in between. CDR3 protein: CASSSYNEQFF. CDR3 sequence (DNA): TGCGCCAGCAGCTCTTACAATGAGCAGTTCTTC.

This CDR3 reads CASSLHWNGQYF. The CDR3 DNA follows: TGTGCCAGCAGCCTGCATTGGAATGGGCAGTACTTC. The V and J genes are TRBV7-9 and TRBJ2-7; D ambiguous. The ends were cut back, 5 bases at V and 9 bases at J, with 14 bases in the middle. Germline V gene lookup returns CDR1 SEHNR and CDR2 FQNEAQ (reference sequence). The CDR3 loop spans 12 amino acids.

The V gene is TRBV5-1, the J gene TRBJ2-7; 11 positions agree with TRBD1. V lost 2 bases to trimming and J lost 3 bases; unmatched junction nucleotides: 1. Germline V CDR1 and CDR2: SGHRS, YFSETQ. CDR3 length: 14 residues. This chain's CDR3 is CASSFGTGGYEQYF. CDR3 nucleotide sequence: TGCGCCAGCAGCTTTGGGACAGGGGGCTACGAGCAGTACTTC.

This chain links TRBV10-2 with TRBJ2-1, with 16 bases aligning to TRBD2. V lost 6 bases, J lost 0 bases, and 11 bases stayed unmatched. CDR3 length: 20 residues. Germline V CDR1 and CDR2: WSHSY, SAAADI. This chain's CDR3 is CASSDFVGTSGGASYNEQFF. CDR3 DNA sequence: TGCGCCAGCAGCGACTTTGTCGGGACTAGCGGGGGGGCCTCCTACAATGAGCAGTTCTTC.

The chain couples TRBV9 to TRBJ2-7, with TRBD1 matching 8 bases. CDR3 length: 14 residues. CDR1 and CDR2 from the germline V gene are SGDLS and YYNGEE. With V trimmed by 2 bases and J by 4 bases, 5 bases remained unmatched. The chain's CDR3 is CASSVAGQAYEQYF. The CDR3 DNA reads as TGTGCCAGCAGCGTGGCGGGACAGGCTTACGAGCAGTACTTC.

The V gene is TRBV6-1, the J gene TRBJ2-2; no definite D call. The CDR3 is 15 residues long. The V gene's germline CDR1 is MNHNS and CDR2 SASEGT. The V gene lost 7 bases and the J gene lost 0 bases, with 12 bases spanning the gap. CDR3 amino acids: CASNLGIANTGELFF. The CDR3 DNA reads TGTGCCAGCAATCTGGGGATCGCGAACACCGGGGAGCTGTTTTTT.

This chain joins TRBV2 and TRBJ2-3; no firm D call. The CDR3 is made up of 15 amino acids. V shed 7 bases and J shed 2 bases, with 16 bases lying between them. Germline V gene lookup returns CDR1 SNHLY and CDR2 FYNNEI. The CDR3, as DNA: TGTGCCAGCATGAGAGGACGGATGTCCACAGATACGCAGTATTTT. It codes for CASMRGRMSTDTQYF.

On this clone itself: Other DNA sequences in this specimen translate into the identical CDR3. The V gene is TRBV5-1, the J gene TRBJ2-2, with 12 bases aligning to TRBD1. This CDR3 spans 17 amino acids. Germline V gene lookup returns CDR1 SGHRS and CDR2 YFSETQ. Unmatched junction bases numbered 9, after V lost 4 bases and J lost 5 bases. CDR3 region: CASSLSGQGAGTGELFF. CDR3 sequence (DNA): TGCGCCAGCAGCCTTTCGGGACAGGGGGCGGGAACCGGGGAGCTGTTTTTT.

The chain employs TRBV12-5 and TRBJ2-7, with 7 nucleotides matching TRBD1. Germline CDR1 and CDR2: LGHNT and FRNRAP. The V gene end was trimmed by 4 bases and the J gene end by 1 base; junction bases not matched to a gene: 4. The CDR3 is made up of 14 amino acids. CDR3 nucleotide sequence: TGTGCTAGTGGTTGGGGGACAGTGTCCTACGAGCAGTACTTC. It translates to CASGWGTVSYEQYF.

Here the CDR3 reads CASSRGTYPQYF. CDR3 nucleotide sequence: TGTGCCAGCAGCCGGGGGACCTACCCCCAGTATTTT. The rearrangement links TRBV5-5 to TRBJ2-3; D may be TRBD2 (6 bases). Germline V gene lookup returns CDR1 SGHKS and CDR2 YYEKEE (reference sequence). The V end was cut by 4 bases, the J end by 12 bases, with 15 bases between. This CDR3 comprises 12 residues.

The CDR3 sequence is CASSGSKNTEAFF. The CDR3 DNA reads as TGTGCCAGCAGTGGTTCCAAAAACACTGAAGCTTTCTTT. The chain has TRBV6-4 and TRBJ1-1; D gene unclear. Per germline, CDR1 MRHNA and CDR2 SNTAGT. This CDR3 contains 13 residues. V was trimmed by 4 bases and J by 2 bases, leaving 8 bases between them.

This sequence joins TRBV13 and TRBJ2-5; TRBD2 might be the D (5 bases). V lost 0 bases, J lost 5 bases, and 22 bases lay in between. Germline V CDR1 and CDR2: PRHDT, FYEKMQ (reference sequence). The CDR3 consists of 18 residues. The CDR3 nucleotides read TGTGCCAGCAGCTTAGGCCTGCCCAGTGGGTATACGGGGGAGACCCAGTACTTC. Its protein product is CASSLGLPSGYTGETQYF. Complete variable domain (other parts from reference TRBV13 and TRBJ2-5): AAGVIQSPRHLIKEKRETATLKCYPIPRHDTVYWYQQGPGQDPQFLISFYEKMQSDKGSIPDRFSAQQFSDYHSELNMSSLELGDSALYFCASSLGLPSGYTGETQYFGPGTRLLVL.

This chain connects TRBV9 to TRBJ1-1, with D possibly TRBD1 on 6 matching bases. The CDR3 covers 12 residues. V lost 3 bases to trimming and J lost 5 bases, with 8 bases between them. Germline V lookup: CDR1 SGDLS, CDR2 YYNGEE. CDR3 region: CASSAGETEAFF. CDR3 sequence (DNA): TGTGCCAGCAGCGCAGGGGAGACTGAAGCTTTCTTT. Variable domain in full (rest from reference TRBV9 and TRBJ1-1): DSGVTQTPKHLITATGQRVTLRCSPRSGDLSVYWYQQSLDQGLQFLIQYYNGEERAKGNILERFSAQQFPDLHSELNLSSLELGDSALYFCASSAGETEAFFGQGTRLTVV.

This chain uses TRBV9 with TRBJ1-5; TRBD1 is a possible D gene (6 bases). V was pared by 3 bases and J by 3 bases, with 10 bases between. Germline V lookup: CDR1 SGDLS, CDR2 YYNGEE. The CDR3 is 14 residues long. The CDR3 region is CASSGGGYNQPQHF. The DNA for the CDR3 is TGTGCCAGCAGCGGCGGGGGCTACAATCAGCCCCAGCATTTT.

The CDR3 DNA follows: TGTGCCATCAGTGAGCCGGCCGACAGGGAGAACACTGAAGCTTTCTTT. Translated, it gives CAISEPADRENTEAFF. The J gene is TRBJ1-1, the V gene TRBV10-3; TRBD1 matches at 7 bases. The CDR3 has 16 amino acids. Trimming removed 2 bases from V and 1 base from J; junction bases left unmatched: 7. Germline lookup yields CDR1 ENHRY and CDR2 SYGVKD.

The table lists this clone with a count of one. This CDR3 reads CASGTGGGGRTDTQYF. Here the CDR3 DNA reads TGTGCTAGTGGTACCGGTGGCGGGGGCCGCACAGATACGCAGTATTTT. The chain recombines TRBV12-5 with TRBJ2-3; TRBD2 might be the D (7 bases). In germline, CDR1 is LGHNT, CDR2 FRNRAP. The CDR3 loop spans 16 amino acids. Trimming cost V 5 bases and J 1 base, with 16 bases left between them.

This clone has only a few counts. Other DNA sequences in this specimen translate into the identical CDR3. The V and J genes are TRBV7-8 and TRBJ2-2; D unresolved. The CDR3 runs to 13 residues. With 3 bases removed from V and 6 bases from J, the gap between germline ends came to 8 bases. The V gene's germline CDR1 is SGHVS and CDR2 FQNEAQ. The CDR3 is CASSLGIAGELFF. The CDR3 DNA is TGTGCCAGCAGCTTGGGGATAGCCGGGGAGCTGTTTTTT.

The V call is TRBV6-5, the J call TRBJ1-6; 7 bases agree with TRBD1. This CDR3 is built from 15 residues. V lost 7 bases and J lost 6; bases outside the gene matches: 9. Germline values: CDR1 MNHEY, CDR2 SVGAGI. CDR3 amino acids: CASTIQGGGNSPLHF. CDR3 nucleotides: TGTGCCAGCACCATTCAGGGGGGTGGTAATTCACCCCTCCACTTT.

A few counts support this clone. J is TRBJ1-1 and V is TRBV4-2; D is unresolved. This CDR3 is built from 11 residues. The V and J ends lost 4 bases and 4 bases respectively, with 4 bases between them. Germline V gives CDR1 LGHNA, CDR2 YNFKEQ. The CDR3 coding sequence is TGTGCCAGCAGCCGGGGCACTGAAGCTTTCTTT. Its translation is CASSRGTEAFF.

This chain links TRBV9 with TRBJ1-5, with 10 bases fitting TRBD1. Germline CDR1 reads SGDLS; CDR2 reads YYNGEE. This CDR3 contains 15 residues. Losses at the gene ends were 3 bases for V and 8 bases for J; bases not matched to a gene: 8. CDR3 sequence: CASSASRTGGEPQHF. The CDR3 nucleotides read TGTGCCAGCAGCGCCTCGAGGACAGGGGGTGAGCCCCAGCATTTT. Using reference TRBV9 and TRBJ1-5 for the parts outside the CDR3, the full variable domain is DSGVTQTPKHLITATGQRVTLRCSPRSGDLSVYWYQQSLDQGLQFLIQYYNGEERAKGNILERFSAQQFPDLHSELNLSSLELGDSALYFCASSASRTGGEPQHFGDGTRLSIL.

The chain has TRBV5-6 and TRBJ2-3; no reliable D call. The ends were cut back, 0 bases at V and 4 bases at J, with 3 bases in the middle. The CDR3 extends over 12 amino acids. Germline CDR1 is SGHDT and CDR2 is YYEEEE. CDR3 amino acids: CASSLGADTQYF. In DNA form, the CDR3 reads TGTGCCAGCAGCTTGGGAGCAGATACGCAGTATTTT. Drawing the rest from reference TRBV5-6 and TRBJ2-3, the complete variable domain is DAGVTQSPTHLIKTRGQQVTLRCSPKSGHDTVSWYQQALGQGPQFIFQYYEEEERQRGNFPDRFSGHQFPNYSSELNVNALLLGDSALYLCASSLGADTQYFGPGTRLTVL.

The V and J genes are TRBV10-1 and TRBJ2-5; D unclear. The CDR3 runs to 13 residues. V was shortened by 0 bases and J by 5 bases, with 7 bases between the two germline ends. Germline V lookup: CDR1 WNHNN, CDR2 SYGVQD (reference sequence). The CDR3 loop is CASSESIGETQYF. The CDR3 DNA follows: TGCGCCAGCAGTGAGTCAATCGGGGAGACCCAGTACTTC.

This rearrangement joins TRBV28 to TRBJ2-7; TRBD1 matches 8 bases. V was pared by 7 bases and J by 4 bases, with 12 bases of the junction left unmatched. Per germline, CDR1 MDHEN and CDR2 SYDVKM. This CDR3 has 15 residues. CDR3 DNA sequence: TGTGCCAGCACTACGGTCGGGACAGGAACTTACGAGCAGTACTTC. Its protein product is CASTTVGTGTYEQYF.

This clone has a single count. The V call is TRBV4-1, the J call TRBJ2-1; D gene ambiguous. Trimming stripped 0 bases from V and 2 bases from J, with 11 bases between. CDR1 MGHRA and CDR2 YSYEKL come from the germline V gene. The CDR3 spans 16 residues. The CDR3 region is CASSQDRGLPYNEQFF. CDR3 DNA sequence: TGCGCCAGCAGCCAAGATCGTGGGCTACCCTACAATGAGCAGTTCTTC.

The chain has TRBV4-1 and TRBJ2-7, with D maybe TRBD2 (5 bases). Germline V gene sequence: CDR1 MGHRA, CDR2 YSYEKL. This CDR3 contains 14 residues. The V gene lost 4 bases and the J gene lost 2 bases, with 12 bases spanning the gap. CDR3 coding DNA: TGCGCCAGCAGCCCCTCGAGGGCCGCCTACGAGCAGTACTTC. It is translated as CASSPSRAAYEQYF.